The next 27 T cell receptor beta chains were all read from a single sample in a study of T cells in Graves' hyperthyroidism and ophthalmopathy (dated by TCRdb to the late 2010s). Library preparation used multiplex PCR. Reads for this sample came from an Illumina HiSeq 2000. The TCR beta CDR3 regions were amplified from RNA transcripts. A first-round RT-PCR of the TCR CDR3 used the HTBI primer set with the Qiagen OneStep RT-PCR kit. TCRdb trimmed public reads at Q25 via fastp, called clones via MiXCR and kept in-frame beta chains. Duplicate CDR3 protein sequences are folded into a single record with the most common DNA and genes. A total of under 400,000 distinct CDR3 sequences appear in this sample, 16% of them only once. Around a third of the sample comes from the top ten. Sequencing used blood. The receptors stem from a man younger than 40 with Graves' hyperthyroidism.

This clonotype has just a few counts. CDR3 DNA: TGCAGTGCTAGAGCTACGACTAGACGGTACAATGAGCAGTTCTTC. Its translation is CSARATTRRYNEQFF. V gene TRBV20-1 combines with J gene TRBJ2-1; tentatively, D is TRBD2 (6 bases). Deletions cut 1 base from V and 4 bases from J, with 14 bases between. Germline V gives CDR1 DFQATT, CDR2 SNEGSKA (reference sequence). The CDR3 is 15 amino acids.

This chain joins TRBV7-3 and TRBJ2-6, with 7 nucleotides matching TRBD1. The CDR3 runs 16 residues. CDR1 and CDR2 from the germline V gene are SGHTA and FQGTGA. V trimming: 4 bases; J trimming: 9 bases; junction bases outside the gene matches: 12. The CDR3 sequence is CASSSRQGVQGNVLTF. The DNA of the CDR3 is TGTGCCAGCAGCTCAAGACAGGGAGTCCAGGGCAACGTCCTGACTTTC.

The sample holds many counts of this clonotype. J is TRBJ2-2 and V is TRBV12-5; 8 nucleotides match TRBD1. CDR1 is LGHNT, CDR2 FRNRAP, per germline. The CDR3 is 16 amino acids. The ends lost 1 base at V and 7 bases at J; junction bases unmatched: 8. The CDR3 coding sequence is TGTGCTAGTGGTTTGGCTTACGGACAGGGCGGCGGGGAGCTGTTTTTT. It codes for CASGLAYGQGGGELFF.

The chain is built from TRBV2 and TRBJ1-1; 7 nucleotides agree with TRBD1. Germline CDR1 reads SNHLY; CDR2 reads FYNNEI. The CDR3 contains 15 residues. J was trimmed by 3 bases and V by 0 bases; bases with no gene match: 4. CDR3 in DNA: TGTGCCAGCAGTGAAGCGTCAGGGGGGGACACTGAAGCTTTCTTT. It yields the protein CASSEASGGDTEAFF. Full variable domain (outside the CDR3, taken from reference TRBV2 and TRBJ1-1): EPEVTQTPSHQVTQMGQEVILRCVPISNHLYFYWYRQILGQKVEFLVSFYNNEISEKSEIFDDQFSVERPDGSNFTLKIRSTKLEDSAMYFCASSEASGGDTEAFFGQGTRLTVV.

This chain uses TRBV7-9 with TRBJ2-1, with TRBD2 matching 10 bases. The ends lost 6 bases at V and 2 bases at J; junction bases unmatched: 4. This CDR3 region has 15 residues. The germline V gene has CDR1 SEHNR and CDR2 FQNEAQ (reference sequence). CDR3 residues: CASSSSGRAYNEQFF. The CDR3 DNA reads as TGTGCCAGCAGTTCCAGCGGGAGGGCCTACAATGAGCAGTTCTTC.

The chain joins TRBV28 to TRBJ1-2, with 11 bases identical to TRBD1. V lost 2 bases to trimming and J lost 4 bases; unmatched junction nucleotides: 3. Looked up from germline, CDR1 is MDHEN and CDR2 is SYDVKM. The CDR3 is made up of 15 amino acids. The CDR3 here is CASSLRTGGLYGYTF. The DNA of the CDR3 is TGTGCCAGCAGTTTAAGGACAGGGGGCCTCTATGGCTACACCTTC.

There are many counts of this clonotype. The chain uses TRBV28 and TRBJ2-2; 11 positions match TRBD1. The CDR3 length is 18 residues. J lost 3 bases, V lost 5 bases, and 11 bases had no gene match. CDR1 and CDR2 from the germline V gene are MDHEN and SYDVKM. CDR3 coding DNA: TGTGCCAGCAGTGCCCCCGGGACAGGGGGTTGGGACACCGGGGAGCTGTTTTTT. Translating gives CASSAPGTGGWDTGELFF.

Ten or more counts support this clonotype. V is TRBV11-3 and J is TRBJ2-7; 12 bases fit TRBD2. Germline CDR1 and CDR2: SGHNT and YENEEA. The CDR3 runs to 15 residues. V gave up 5 bases and J gave up 2 bases; unmatched junction bases: 4. The CDR3 spells CASSIWTSGTYEQYF. As DNA, the CDR3 is TGTGCCAGCAGCATCTGGACTAGCGGGACCTACGAGCAGTACTTC.

For this clonotype: A read error may account for a junction end that differs from germline. The V gene is TRBV6-2 or TRBV6-3, the J gene TRBJ1-5; D unclear. The CDR3 covers 15 residues. The germline V gene has CDR1 MNHEY and CDR2 SVGEGT. CDR3 bases: TGTGCCAGCAGTGACTCTGGGCGAGGCAATCAGCCCCAGCATTTT. Protein: CASSDSGRGNQPQHF.

The chain combines TRBV20-1 with TRBJ2-7; TRBD2 agrees at 9 bases. V was clipped by 3 bases and J by 4 bases; unmatched bases: 7. The CDR3 covers 14 residues. The V gene's germline CDR1 is DFQATT and CDR2 SNEGSKA (reference sequence). CDR3: CSARFGTSSYEQYF. CDR3 sequence (DNA): TGCAGTGCTAGGTTCGGGACTAGCAGTTACGAGCAGTACTTC.

This rearrangement joins TRBV6-1 to TRBJ2-7; 12 nucleotides line up with TRBD2. V lost 6 bases to trimming and J lost 3 bases; unmatched junction nucleotides: 9. Germline V lookup: CDR1 MNHNS, CDR2 SASEGT. The CDR3 consists of 16 residues. In nucleotides, the CDR3 is TGTGCCAGCAGACGACTAGCGGGAGTAACCGACTACGAGCAGTACTTC. Translated, it gives CASRRLAGVTDYEQYF.

This clonotype was seen many times. The CDR3: CASSLANRGKNIQYF. The CDR3 DNA follows: TGTGCCAGCAGCTTAGCGAACAGGGGAAAAAACATTCAGTACTTC. V is TRBV7-8 and J is TRBJ2-4, with 7 bases lining up with TRBD1. J gave up 4 bases and V 0 bases, and 3 bases lay outside the gene matches. Germline assignment: CDR1 SGHVS and CDR2 FQNEAQ. CDR3 length equals 15 residues.

CDR3 in amino acids: CSAIRKFAAEQFF. The CDR3 DNA reads TGCAGTGCCATCAGAAAGTTTGCAGCTGAGCAGTTCTTC. The genes are TRBV20-1 and TRBJ2-1; D gene uncertain. The CDR3 is made up of 13 amino acids. CDR1 and CDR2 from the germline V gene are DFQATT and SNEGSKA (reference sequence). The V gene lost 6 bases and the J gene lost 9 bases, with 18 bases spanning the gap.

This clonotype appeared many times. V and J are TRBV5-1 and TRBJ1-2; D possibly corresponds to TRBD1 (5 bases). Germline loops: CDR1 SGHRS, CDR2 YFSETQ. This CDR3 region has 16 residues. Trimming cost V 4 bases and J 5 bases, with 21 bases left between them. CDR3 residues: CASSPGTIDSFYGYTF. The CDR3 DNA reads TGCGCCAGCAGCCCAGGAACAATAGACAGTTTTTATGGCTACACCTTC.

This clonotype came up a few times. The chain is built from TRBV20-1 and TRBJ2-3, with 8 bases that match TRBD1. CDR3 length: 14 residues. Germline V gene sequence: CDR1 DFQATT, CDR2 SNEGSKA (reference sequence). The V segment lost 6 bases and the J segment 2 bases; nucleotides outside the gene matches: 7. The CDR3 spells CSAPRQGATDTQYF. CDR3 bases: TGCAGTGCGCCCCGGCAGGGGGCCACAGATACGCAGTATTTT.

This rearrangement joins TRBV28 to TRBJ2-3; 9 bases map to TRBD1. The germline gives CDR1 MDHEN, CDR2 SYDVKM. The trim removed 8 bases at V and 6 bases at J, leaving 3 bases unmatched. There are 12 residues in the CDR3. The chain's CDR3 is CASGDREDTQYF. DNA for the CDR3: TGTGCCAGCGGGGACAGGGAGGATACGCAGTATTTT. The full variable domain, in which reference TRBV28 and TRBJ2-3 provide the parts outside the CDR3, is DVKVTQSSRYLVKRTGEKVFLECVQDMDHENMFWYRQDPGLGLRLIYFSYDVKMKEKGDIPEGYSVSREKKERFSLILESASTNQTSMYLCASGDREDTQYFGPGTRLTVL.

This clonotype was counted only a few times. CDR3 in DNA: TGTGCCACCAGTGAAAATACAGGGCGGAGCGGGGAGCTGTTTTTT. Translation gives CATSENTGRSGELFF. This chain connects TRBV24-1 to TRBJ2-2; D is possibly TRBD1 (6 bases). The CDR3 loop spans 15 amino acids. The germline gives CDR1 KGHDR, CDR2 SFDVKD. V was trimmed by 4 bases and J by 7 bases, leaving 15 bases between them.

This clonotype was detected many times. The chain has TRBV12-3 or TRBV12-4 and TRBJ2-3; unclear D gene. The CDR3 is 16 amino acids. The V and J ends lost 7 bases and 2 bases respectively, with 19 bases between them. Here the CDR3 reads CASKKVPYLNTDTQYF. The CDR3 DNA follows: TGTGCCAGCAAGAAGGTCCCATACCTTAACACAGATACGCAGTATTTT.

This chain links TRBV7-9 with TRBJ1-3, with 7 bases aligning to TRBD1. This CDR3 has 13 amino acids. The J segment lost 7 bases and the V segment lost 5 bases, leaving 5 bases of the junction unmatched. Germline CDR1 reads SEHNR; CDR2 reads FQNEAQ (reference sequence). The CDR3 is CASSPSRGNTIYF. CDR3 coding DNA: TGTGCCAGCAGCCCTAGCAGGGGGAACACCATATATTTT.

This clonotype came up many times. This chain connects TRBV3-1 to TRBJ2-1, with 9 bases matching TRBD2. The ends lost 1 base at V and 3 bases at J; junction bases unmatched: 4. This CDR3 region has 16 residues. The germline V gene encodes CDR1 LGHDT and CDR2 YNNKEL (reference sequence). The CDR3: CASSQGGSGGYNEQFF. Written as DNA, the CDR3 is TGTGCCAGCAGCCAAGGGGGTAGCGGGGGCTACAATGAGCAGTTCTTC.

The V call is TRBV20-1, the J call TRBJ1-1, with D perhaps TRBD1 (6 bases). Per the germline V gene, CDR1 is DFQATT and CDR2 is SNEGSKA (reference sequence). The CDR3 spans 14 residues. V lost 1 base to trimming and J lost 9 bases, with 18 bases between them. CDR3 residues: CSARVRDTGTQAFF. The CDR3 DNA sequence: TGCAGTGCTAGAGTCCGGGACACCGGGACTCAAGCTTTCTTT.

With respect to this clonotype: Relative to the germline gene, one junction end is altered; a read error may explain this. CDR3 bases: TGTGCCAGACAACGGCTAGCGGGAGTAGTCCACAATGGGCAGTTCTTC. Translating gives CARQRLAGVVHNGQFF. V and J are TRBV6-1 and TRBJ2-1, with 10 bases lining up with TRBD2. Germline CDR1 is MNHNS and CDR2 is SASEGT. The CDR3 totals 16 residues.

This clonotype was picked up many times. The chain recombines TRBV2 with TRBJ1-1; no firm D call. Germline values: CDR1 SNHLY, CDR2 FYNNEI. The V and J ends lost 7 bases and 0 bases respectively, with 9 bases between them. This CDR3 comprises 13 residues. DNA of the CDR3: TGTGCCAGCATTGAGGGCATGAACACTGAAGCTTTCTTT. This codes for CASIEGMNTEAFF.

The rearrangement links TRBV12-3 or TRBV12-4 to TRBJ1-2; D is unresolved. The V and J ends lost 6 bases and 7 bases respectively, with 18 bases between them. The CDR3 consists of 14 residues. The CDR3 DNA reads TGTGCCAGCAGCCCCCGCCGGACGGCTCCTGGCTACACCTTC. The encoded protein is CASSPRRTAPGYTF.

This clonotype was counted between two and nine times. The chain links TRBV6-4 to TRBJ2-3; 8 positions agree with TRBD1. Germline V CDR1 and CDR2: MRHNA, SNTAGT. The CDR3 length is 15 residues. J lost 4 bases, V lost 4 bases, and 7 bases had no gene match. The DNA for the CDR3 is TGTGCCAGCAGTGCACCGGGACAGGAGGCAGATACGCAGTATTTT. It specifies CASSAPGQEADTQYF.

The chain employs TRBV19 and TRBJ2-7, with D possibly matching TRBD1 (6 bases). CDR1 is LNHDA, CDR2 SQIVND, per germline (reference sequence). The CDR3 sequence is 14 residues long. Trimming took 4 bases from V and 2 from J, leaving 12 bases between them. In nucleotides, the CDR3 is TGTGCCAGTAGTACCCAGACAGGAACCTACGAGCAGTACTTC. Translated: CASSTQTGTYEQYF.

This clonotype has at least ten counts. This sequence joins TRBV12-3 or TRBV12-4 and TRBJ2-5; the D gene is possibly TRBD2 (5 bases). Trimming stripped 5 bases from V and 0 bases from J, with 10 bases between. The CDR3 is 14 residues long. The CDR3 protein is CASSPGNYQETQYF. The CDR3 bases are TGTGCCAGCAGTCCGGGAAACTACCAAGAGACCCAGTACTTC.